The 2 T cell receptor beta chains presented below share a single source sample, sequenced in a study of cytomegalovirus exposure and HLA in healthy donors. Primers for the PCR totalled 60 Vbeta and 13 Jbeta. TCRdb's table, derived via immunoSEQ multiplex PCR, lists solely in-frame clones and lacks some. The repertoire includes tens of thousands of clones, 70% to 80% of them detected once, and 2% to 3% sits in the top ten. What was sequenced was PBMCs. The receptors originated from a man aged 30 to 39 in good health and CMV-seronegative.

The chain links TRBV7-6 to TRBJ2-7; 15 bases line up with TRBD2. Germline values: CDR1 SGHVS, CDR2 FNYEAQ. CDR3 length: 14 residues. The V gene end was trimmed by 5 bases and the J gene end by 6 bases; junction bases not matched to a gene: 2. The CDR3 DNA follows: TGTGCCAGCAGCCAGGGACTAGCGGGAGGCGAGCAGTACTTC. It specifies CASSQGLAGGEQYF.

DNA of the CDR3: TGTGCCAGCAGCTTAGCCCTACTGAACACTGAAGCTTTCTTT. Protein product: CASSLALLNTEAFF. The rearrangement uses TRBV11-2 and TRBJ1-1; D remains ambiguous. The CDR3 has 14 residues. Germline CDR1 reads SGHAT; CDR2 reads FQNNGV. V gave up 1 base and J gave up 0 bases, with 6 bases separating them.